This T cell receptor (beta chain) was found in a study of T cell repertoires in aging, cancer and after chemotherapy. Study-wide results and caveats: In hematological cancer patients, infiltrated lymphoid organs may have impaired thymic emigration or peripheral T cell expansion.

TCR beta rearrangements were amplified from peripheral blood genomic DNA. The V gene lost 3 bases and the J gene lost 3 bases, with 6 bases spanning the gap. Per the germline V gene, CDR1 is MNHEY and CDR2 is SMNVEV (reference sequence). The CDR3 is 13 amino acids. This clonotype is deemed medium-sized. Antigen specificity is unknown. Rearranged V-D-J TRB sequences were amplified with a mixed TRB-A/B primer pool. Each CDR3 protein is one row after TCRdb ran MiXCR on the multiplex PCR reads. The table includes around 12,000 distinct CDR3 sequences, approximately 30% detected once. This rearrangement joins TRBV27 to TRBJ2-1, with a weak D call TRBD2 (5 bases). Sequenced input: blood. The clonotype comes from a human donor with a blood cancer. CDR3 protein: CASSFGNYNEQFF. Written as DNA, the CDR3 is TGTGCCAGCAGTTTCGGGAACTACAATGAGCAGTTCTTC.